The entry below describes one T cell receptor beta chain. PCR was performed using 60 Vbeta and 13 Jbeta primers. The assay was immunoSEQ multiplex PCR, and TCRdb's table has in-frame clones only and misses some. The sample shows 100,000 or so clones, around 72% of them seen only once. The record originates from a study of cytomegalovirus exposure and HLA in healthy donors. The CDR3 runs to 15 residues. J gave up 9 bases and V 2 bases, and 7 bases lay outside the gene matches. Germline V gene sequence: CDR1 LNHNV, CDR2 YYDKDF (reference sequence). This chain links TRBV15 with TRBJ2-1; 10 bases align to TRBD2. This TCR came from a man aged 25-45 years in good health and CMV-seronegative. The sample comprised PBMCs. In DNA form, the CDR3 reads TGTGCCACCAGCAGAACTAGCGGGATATTGGTTGAGCAGTTCTTC. Its translation: CATSRTSGILVEQFF. The entire variable domain, with the rest obtained from reference TRBV15 and TRBJ2-1, is as follows: DAMVIQNPRYQVTQFGKPVTLSCSQTLNHNVMYWYQQKSSQAPKLLFHYYDKDFNNEADTPDNFQSRRPNTSFCFLDIRSPGLGDTAMYLCATSRTSGILVEQFFGPGTRLTVL.